This TCR beta chain emerged from a study of neoadjuvant anti-PD-1 for oral cavity cancer. Study context: Patients mostly received three to four biweekly nivolumab doses at 3 mg/kg before surgery. Patients without progression got a fourth dose around day 43.

As regards this clone: Its matching antigen is unknown.

Patients were newly diagnosed with stage II-IVA oral cavity squamous cell carcinoma without prior systemic or radiation treatment. Method: immunoSEQ multiplex PCR; TCRdb's copy keeps in-frame clones and lacks some. The data contain tens of thousands of clones, approximately 80% of them singletons. General observations from the study: Higher pretreatment blood Treg/Th17 ratios correlated with higher pretreatment blood and lower post-treatment tumor TCRbeta clonality.

The ends lost 2 bases at V and 3 bases at J; junction bases unmatched: 11. The germline V gene encodes CDR1 LNHDA and CDR2 SQIVND (reference sequence). The CDR3 has 19 residues. The chain employs TRBV19 and TRBJ2-5, with 14 nucleotides matching TRBD2. This receptor was identified in a person aged 40 to 85 with oral cavity squamous cell carcinoma. This specimen consisted of PBMCs, obtained before nivolumab (anti-PD-1) treatment. The CDR3, as DNA: TGTGCCAGTAGTATATCCGGGACTAGCGGGAGAACGGGCAAAGAGACCCAGTACTTC. It specifies CASSISGTSGRTGKETQYF.